What follows describes a single T cell receptor (beta chain). Methods used by the authors: Amplification from reference gene primers served as the basis for estimated nucleated cell counts. Only in-frame clones appear in the TCRdb table, and some are missing; sequencing was by immunoSEQ multiplex PCR. V, J and clone size reflect that table, while D and trimming were determined from the DNA. The profile shows roughly 180,000 clones, approximately 89% of them singletons. These data come from a study of blood T cell repertoires in COVID-19. Overall study context: From the United States, Italy and Spain came samples of acute and convalescent COVID-19. The cDNA or gDNA used as material had been derived from T cells, B-cell-depleted T cells, or PBMCs.

Trimming took off 9 bases at V and 0 bases at J, with 17 bases between the two ends. The length of the CDR3 is 15 residues. Germline V CDR1 and CDR2: SGDLS, YYNGEE. Sequenced sample: peripheral blood. The chain couples TRBV9 to TRBJ2-3, with a weak D call TRBD2 (6 bases). The clonotype comes from a woman aged 30 to 39 with acute or convalescent COVID-19. This CDR3 is CATSARDSSTDTQYF. As DNA, the CDR3 is TGTGCCACCTCGGCTCGGGACTCCAGCACAGATACGCAGTATTTT.